These 27 T cell receptor beta chains originate from one sample sequenced in a study of OX40 agonist ivuxolimab in advanced cancers. Sequencing used immunoSEQ multiplex PCR; TCRdb keeps in-frame clones, though not all of them. This sample has about 69,000 clones, with around 87% found just once. The specimen comprised CD4+ or CD8+ T cells sorted from blood, sampled in a trial of the OX40 agonist ivuxolimab. The receptors originated from an adult with an advanced solid tumor such as melanoma, head and neck, liver or kidney cancer.

V is TRBV4-1 and J is TRBJ2-1; 12 bases map to TRBD1. Germline trimming cut 3 bases from V and 9 bases from J; bases unmatched to any gene: 9. This CDR3 comprises 16 residues. Germline-derived CDR1 and CDR2 are MGHRA and YSYEKL. Here the CDR3 DNA reads TGCGCCAGCAGCCAGGGGACAGGGGGCCCATGGGGTGAGCAGTTCTTC. Protein product: CASSQGTGGPWGEQFF.

The V and J genes are TRBV9 and TRBJ1-6; D gene ambiguous. The CDR3 has 13 amino acids. CDR1 SGDLS and CDR2 YYNGEE come from the germline V gene. The V and J ends lost 0 bases and 10 bases respectively, with 8 bases between them. This CDR3 reads CASSVESGSPLHF. The CDR3 nucleotides are TGTGCCAGCAGCGTAGAGTCAGGATCACCCCTCCACTTT.

This chain links TRBV5-1 with TRBJ1-2; TRBD1 is a possible D gene (5 bases). The CDR3 has 15 amino acids. Trimming cost V 0 bases and J 4 bases, with 13 bases left between them. The V gene's germline CDR1 is SGHRS and CDR2 YFSETQ. CDR3 in DNA: TGCGCCAGCAGCTTGGAAGGTGGGGGAAGCTATGGCTACACCTTC. Protein: CASSLEGGGSYGYTF.

The gene calls are TRBV28 and TRBJ2-1; D is ambiguous. The germline V and J ends were trimmed by 3 bases and 8 bases, with 8 bases remaining between them. Germline CDR1 is MDHEN and CDR2 is SYDVKM. The CDR3 sequence is 12 residues long. The chain's CDR3 is CASSFKWHEQFF. The CDR3 bases are TGTGCCAGCAGTTTCAAGTGGCATGAGCAGTTCTTC.

The V and J genes are TRBV4-3 and TRBJ1-3; 9 bases align to TRBD1. The V gene's germline CDR1 is LGHNA and CDR2 YSLEER. Trimming cost V 1 base and J 2 bases; bases outside gene matches: 6. The CDR3 is 17 residues long. In DNA form, the CDR3 reads TGCGCCAGCAGCCAAGCTCACAGGGGGCCTCCTGGAAACACCATATATTTT. Translated: CASSQAHRGPPGNTIYF.

V usage is TRBV30 and J usage is TRBJ2-7, with 7 bases identical to TRBD2. The CDR3 has 12 residues. Germline V lookup: CDR1 GTSNPN, CDR2 SVGIG (reference sequence). V shed 1 base, J shed 9 bases, and the junction held 6 bases outside the gene matches. CDR3 bases: TGTGCCTGGAGTGGGAGGCGGGAGACGCAGTACTTC. Protein product: CAWSGRRETQYF.

CDR3 DNA: TGTGCCAGCAGCCCTGGTACAGGGGGCGCGGGGCAGCCCCAGCATTTT. Its translation: CASSPGTGGAGQPQHF. J is TRBJ1-5 and V is TRBV7-3; 9 bases map to TRBD1. V was clipped by 5 bases and J by 7 bases; unmatched bases: 12. Germline V gene sequence: CDR1 SGHTA, CDR2 FQGTGA. The length of the CDR3 is 16 residues.

J is TRBJ2-1 and V is TRBV29-1; D is possibly TRBD1 (8 bases). This CDR3 comprises 15 residues. The V gene's germline CDR1 is SQVTM and CDR2 ANQGSEA. Trimming removed 5 bases at V and 4 bases at J, with 18 bases between. Here the CDR3 reads CSVPKQGGDYNEQFF. The CDR3 DNA reads TGCAGCGTTCCAAAACAGGGGGGGGATTACAATGAGCAGTTCTTC.

The chain employs TRBV28 and TRBJ2-7; weak D call: TRBD2 (6 bases). This CDR3 is 15 amino acids long. Germline V gene sequence: CDR1 MDHEN, CDR2 SYDVKM. V was shortened by 6 bases and J by 7 bases, with 22 bases between the two germline ends. The CDR3: CASRPTVAVPREQYF. The CDR3 nucleotides are TGTGCCAGCAGACCTACCGTAGCGGTTCCTAGGGAGCAGTACTTC.

This chain joins TRBV28 and TRBJ1-2; D unclear. Germline V gives CDR1 MDHEN, CDR2 SYDVKM. V was trimmed by 2 bases and J by 4 bases, leaving 20 bases between them. The CDR3 sequence is 17 residues long. This chain's CDR3 is CASSLGFRSGLSYGYTF. Written as DNA, the CDR3 is TGTGCCAGCAGTTTAGGGTTCCGTAGCGGCCTCTCCTATGGCTACACCTTC.

This clone has only a few counts. V and J are TRBV10-1 and TRBJ1-2, with 8 bases identical to TRBD1. The V and J ends lost 5 bases and 6 bases, in that order; junction bases with no gene match: 5. Germline V gene data show CDR1 as WNHNN and CDR2 as SYGVQD (reference sequence). The CDR3 contains 13 residues. The CDR3 here is CASSPTGEDGYTF. Written as DNA, the CDR3 is TGCGCCAGCAGTCCGACAGGGGAAGATGGCTACACCTTC.

The chain employs TRBV9 and TRBJ2-2, with D possibly matching TRBD1 (6 bases). The CDR3 extends over 14 amino acids. The germline V and J ends were trimmed by 4 bases and 7 bases, with 14 bases remaining between them. Germline lookup yields CDR1 SGDLS and CDR2 YYNGEE. The chain's CDR3 is CASSTLQGLGELFF. The DNA for the CDR3 is TGTGCCAGCAGCACCTTACAGGGCCTCGGGGAGCTGTTTTTT.

CDR3 nucleotides: TGTGCCAGCAAGGGACAGGGTGAAGCTTTCTTT. As protein: CASKGQGEAFF. V and J are TRBV28 and TRBJ1-1, with 9 bases matching TRBD1. The CDR3 consists of 11 residues. Germline CDR1 is MDHEN and CDR2 is SYDVKM. Trimming at V came to 7 bases and at J to 7 bases, leaving 1 base not matched to a gene. Full variable domain (rest looked up from reference TRBV28 and TRBJ1-1): DVKVTQSSRYLVKRTGEKVFLECVQDMDHENMFWYRQDPGLGLRLIYFSYDVKMKEKGDIPEGYSVSREKKERFSLILESASTNQTSMYLCASKGQGEAFFGQGTRLTVV.

The chain uses TRBV11-2 and TRBJ2-3; possibly TRBD1 for D (6 bases). The CDR3 runs 14 residues. Germline loops: CDR1 SGHAT, CDR2 FQNNGV. Trimming cost V 2 bases and J 11 bases, with 17 bases left between them. The CDR3 coding sequence is TGTGCCAGCAGCTTATCCCGCGATGTGGGACAGCAGTATTTT. Amino acid sequence: CASSLSRDVGQQYF.

The chain uses TRBV7-2 and TRBJ2-7; 10 nucleotides line up with TRBD1. The CDR3 has 17 amino acids. V dropped 1 base and J dropped 2; count of bases not matched to a gene: 8. From germline, CDR1 is SGHTA and CDR2 FQGNSA. This chain's CDR3 is CASSLDPRGTGAYEQYF. CDR3 nucleotides: TGTGCCAGCAGCTTAGATCCTCGTGGGACAGGGGCCTACGAGCAGTACTTC.

The genes are TRBV14 and TRBJ2-5, with D perhaps being TRBD1 or TRBD2 (6 bases each). This CDR3 contains 16 residues. The V gene lost 3 bases and the J gene lost 5 bases, with 19 bases spanning the gap. Germline V gene lookup returns CDR1 SGHDN and CDR2 FVKESK. The CDR3 reads CASSHWGAPMAETQYF. In DNA form, the CDR3 reads TGTGCCAGCAGCCATTGGGGGGCTCCGATGGCGGAGACCCAGTACTTC.

The V and J genes are TRBV15 and TRBJ2-1; no definite D call. CDR1 and CDR2 (germline): LNHNV, YYDKDF (reference sequence). V dropped 1 base and J dropped 0 bases, with 13 bases sitting between them. The CDR3 length is 17 residues. This chain's CDR3 is CATSRAKGESSYNEQFF. The DNA for the CDR3 is TGTGCCACCAGCAGAGCGAAGGGTGAGAGCTCCTACAATGAGCAGTTCTTC.

The chain is built from TRBV15 and TRBJ1-4; D is uncertain. This CDR3 is built from 19 residues. Germline V gene sequence: CDR1 LNHNV, CDR2 YYDKDF (reference sequence). Trimming took 0 bases from V and 0 from J, leaving 17 bases between them. In DNA, the CDR3 is TGTGCCACCAGCAGAGATGAAACGGTCCAATACCCAACTAATGAAAAACTGTTTTTT. Protein: CATSRDETVQYPTNEKLFF.

The J gene is TRBJ1-1, the V gene TRBV19; D is ambiguous. This CDR3 has 14 amino acids. Trimming shortened V by 7 bases and J by 0 bases, and 12 bases separated the two germline ends. Germline V CDR1 and CDR2: LNHDA, SQIVND (reference sequence). The CDR3 DNA follows: TGTGCCAGTACGAGGGAGGCTTTGAACACTGAAGCTTTCTTT. Translated, it gives CASTREALNTEAFF.

J is TRBJ2-7 and V is TRBV11-3; D not resolved. The CDR3 has 13 amino acids. Germline V gives CDR1 SGHNT, CDR2 YENEEA. The germline V and J ends were trimmed by 5 bases and 3 bases, with 11 bases remaining between them. For the CDR3, the DNA is TGTGCCAGCAGCACGGAGCTAGGCTACGAGCAGTACTTC. As protein: CASSTELGYEQYF.

The chain is built from TRBV11-3 and TRBJ1-1; D call uncertain. The CDR3 has 15 amino acids. V was trimmed by 0 bases and J by 1 base, leaving 9 bases between them. In germline, CDR1 is SGHNT, CDR2 YENEEA. The CDR3 DNA reads as TGTGCCAGCAGCTTAGATCCAGGAGGGAACACTGAAGCTTTCTTT. Translation: CASSLDPGGNTEAFF. Using reference TRBV11-3 and TRBJ1-1 for the parts outside the CDR3, the full variable domain is EAGVVQSPRYKIIEKKQPVAFWCNPISGHNTLYWYLQNLGQGPELLIRYENEEAVDDSQLPKDRFSAERLKGVDSTLKIQPAELGDSAVYLCASSLDPGGNTEAFFGQGTRLTVV.

The chain has TRBV28 and TRBJ1-1; tentative D call: TRBD1 (6 bases). This CDR3 region has 12 residues. The germline gives CDR1 MDHEN, CDR2 SYDVKM. V was cut by 10 bases and J by 1 base, with 10 bases left in between. CDR3 loop: CATRGQNTEAFF. CDR3 nucleotides: TGTGCCACCAGGGGACAGAACACTGAAGCTTTCTTT.

This chain links TRBV2 with TRBJ2-5, with 8 bases aligning to TRBD1. The J call is doubtful: the DNA matches TRBJ2-7 better. The CDR3 has 15 residues. Germline CDR1 reads SNHLY; CDR2 reads FYNNEI. The CDR3 loop is CASSARQGFSYEQYF. The CDR3 DNA reads as TGTGCCAGCAGTGCTAGACAGGGGTTCTCCTACGAGCAGTACTTC.

This sequence joins TRBV7-9 and TRBJ1-1; 9 bases are a match to TRBD1. V trimming: 4 bases; J trimming: 0 bases; junction bases outside the gene matches: 12. CDR1 and CDR2 (germline): SEHNR, FQNEAQ (reference sequence). This CDR3 region has 18 residues. For the CDR3, the DNA is TGTGCCAGCAGCTCTCTCGGACAGGGGACCGGGATGAACACTGAAGCTTTCTTT. Protein: CASSSLGQGTGMNTEAFF.

The genes are TRBV30 and TRBJ2-1, with a tentative D call TRBD2 (6 bases). The germline V gene encodes CDR1 GTSNPN and CDR2 SVGIG (reference sequence). Deletions cut 5 bases from V and 6 bases from J, with 20 bases between. This CDR3 comprises 15 residues. DNA for the CDR3: TGTGCCTGGGGTGGGGAGGACGGACGGACCAATGAGCAGTTCTTC. It encodes CAWGGEDGRTNEQFF.

This chain links TRBV7-9 with TRBJ2-7, with 14 bases lining up with TRBD2. J lost 10 bases, V lost 5 bases, and 7 bases had no gene match. This CDR3 comprises 14 residues. Germline CDR1 is SEHNR and CDR2 is FQNEAQ (reference sequence). The CDR3 region is CASSPGLAGGSQYF. The DNA of the CDR3 is TGTGCCAGCAGCCCCGGACTAGCGGGAGGATCACAGTACTTC.

This clone was observed a handful of times. V usage is TRBV19 and J usage is TRBJ2-2, with 10 bases that match TRBD2. With 3 bases clipped from V and 6 bases from J, the junction kept 4 bases outside the gene matches. There are 15 residues in the CDR3. The V gene's germline CDR1 is LNHDA and CDR2 SQIVND (reference sequence). The CDR3 loop is CASSMGLALAGELFF. As DNA, the CDR3 is TGTGCCAGTAGTATGGGACTAGCGTTGGCCGGGGAGCTGTTTTTT.